This T cell receptor (beta chain) was retrieved from a study of OX40 agonist ivuxolimab in advanced cancers. Using immunoSEQ multiplex PCR, the repertoire was profiled, and TCRdb retains in-frame clones only, with some absent. The sample consists of about 40,000 clones, about 85% of them appearing once. Regarding this clone: The antigen remains unidentified.

Study conclusions and caveats: Relative to CD4+ cells, CD8+ T cells on average had more expanded clones. Certain nonresponding patients likewise had low normalized T-cell clonal expansion.

This CDR3 contains 14 residues. CDR1 and CDR2 (germline): MNHEY, SVGAGI. Trimming shortened V by 4 bases and J by 8 bases, and 17 bases separated the two germline ends. The rearrangement uses TRBV6-5 and TRBJ1-2, with D uncertain. This sample comprised CD4+ or CD8+ T cells sorted from blood, obtained in a trial of the OX40 agonist ivuxolimab. This receptor was obtained from an adult with an advanced solid tumor such as melanoma, head and neck, liver or kidney cancer. The CDR3, as DNA: TGTGCCAGCAGTTTTGCTCCTATAGTGGAGGGCTACACCTTC. As protein: CASSFAPIVEGYTF.